The entry that follows covers one T cell receptor (beta chain) sequence. The protocol was immunoSEQ multiplex PCR, while the TCRdb copy is restricted to in-frame clones and leaves out a portion. The sample contains 9,500 to 15,000 clones, less than 95% of which appear only once. The sample comes from a study of control samples from healthy donors and cancer patients. The CDR3 spans 18 residues. The J segment lost 6 bases and the V segment lost 2 bases, leaving 15 bases of the junction unmatched. Per the germline V gene, CDR1 is LGHDT and CDR2 is YNNKEL (reference sequence). The sequence was collected from a man between 65 and 79 years old with head and neck cancer. The V call is TRBV3-1 (or the pseudogene TRBV3-2), the J call TRBJ2-2, with TRBD1 matching over 7 bases. The sequenced material came from PBMCs. CDR3 sequence: CASSQSATGAKGSGELFF. Here the CDR3 DNA reads TGTGCCAGCAGCCAAAGCGCCACAGGGGCGAAAGGCTCCGGGGAGCTGTTTTTT.